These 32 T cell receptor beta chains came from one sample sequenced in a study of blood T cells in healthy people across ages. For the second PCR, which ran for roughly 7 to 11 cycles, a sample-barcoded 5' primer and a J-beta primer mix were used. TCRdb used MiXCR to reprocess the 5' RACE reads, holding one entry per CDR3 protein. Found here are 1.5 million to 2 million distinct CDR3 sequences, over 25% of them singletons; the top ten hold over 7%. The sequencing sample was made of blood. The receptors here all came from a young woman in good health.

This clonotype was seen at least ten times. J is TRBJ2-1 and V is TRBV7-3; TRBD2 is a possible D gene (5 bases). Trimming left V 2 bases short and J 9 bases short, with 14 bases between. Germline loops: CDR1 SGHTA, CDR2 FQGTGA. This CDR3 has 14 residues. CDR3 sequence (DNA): TGTGCCAGCAGCTTAGGACCCTCCCGGGGTGAGCAGTTCTTC. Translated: CASSLGPSRGEQFF. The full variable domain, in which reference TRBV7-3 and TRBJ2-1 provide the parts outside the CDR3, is GAGVSQTPSNKVTEKGKYVELRCDPISGHTALYWYRQSLGQGPEFLIYFQGTGAADDSGLPNDRFFAVRPEGSVSTLKIQRTERGDSAVYLCASSLGPSRGEQFFGPGTRLTVL.

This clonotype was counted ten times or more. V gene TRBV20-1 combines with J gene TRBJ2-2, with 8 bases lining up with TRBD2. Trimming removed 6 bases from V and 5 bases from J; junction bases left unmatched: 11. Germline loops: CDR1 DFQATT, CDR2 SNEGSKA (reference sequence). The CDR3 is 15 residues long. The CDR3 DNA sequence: TGCAGTGCCCGGGGGGGGCCAGGATGGACCGGGGAGCTGTTTTTT. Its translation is CSARGGPGWTGELFF.

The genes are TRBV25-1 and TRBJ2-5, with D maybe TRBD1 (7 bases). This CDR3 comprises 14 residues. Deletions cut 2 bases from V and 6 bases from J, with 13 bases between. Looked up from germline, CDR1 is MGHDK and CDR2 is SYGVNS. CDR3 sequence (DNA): TGTGCCAGCAGTGAAGGAGGGGGCGGGAAGACCCAGTACTTC. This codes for CASSEGGGGKTQYF.

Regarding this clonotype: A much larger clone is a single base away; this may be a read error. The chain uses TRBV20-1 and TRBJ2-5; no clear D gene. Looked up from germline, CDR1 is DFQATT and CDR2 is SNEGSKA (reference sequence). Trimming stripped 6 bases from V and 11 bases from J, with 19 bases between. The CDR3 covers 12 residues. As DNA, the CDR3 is TGCAGTGCCGAGGCTTTCGACAATGAGCAGTACTTC. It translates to CSAEAFDNEQYF.

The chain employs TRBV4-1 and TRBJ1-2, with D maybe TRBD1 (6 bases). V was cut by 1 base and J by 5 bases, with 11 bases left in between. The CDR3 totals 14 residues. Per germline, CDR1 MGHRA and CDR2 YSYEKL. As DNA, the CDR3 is TGCGCCAGCAGCCAAGTCTCCAGGGGTTATGGCTACACCTTC. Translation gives CASSQVSRGYGYTF.

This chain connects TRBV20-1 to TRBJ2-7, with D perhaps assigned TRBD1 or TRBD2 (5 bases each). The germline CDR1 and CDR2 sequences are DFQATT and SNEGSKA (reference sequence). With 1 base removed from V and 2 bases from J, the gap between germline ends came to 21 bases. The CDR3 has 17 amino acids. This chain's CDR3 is CSARVGGRGGFAYEQYF. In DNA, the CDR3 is TGCAGTGCTAGAGTTGGGGGTCGGGGCGGCTTCGCCTACGAGCAGTACTTC.

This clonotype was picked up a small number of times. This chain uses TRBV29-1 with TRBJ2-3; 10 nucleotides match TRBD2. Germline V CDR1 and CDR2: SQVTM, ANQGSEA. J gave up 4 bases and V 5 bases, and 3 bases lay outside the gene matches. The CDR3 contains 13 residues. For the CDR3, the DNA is TGCAGCGTTATAGCGGGGGGTGCAGATACGCAGTATTTT. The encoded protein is CSVIAGGADTQYF.

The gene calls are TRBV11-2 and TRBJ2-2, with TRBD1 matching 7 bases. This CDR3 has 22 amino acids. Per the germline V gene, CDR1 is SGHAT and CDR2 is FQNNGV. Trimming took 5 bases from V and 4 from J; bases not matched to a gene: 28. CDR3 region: CASSPAPDDGPTGHRATGELFF. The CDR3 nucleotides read TGTGCCAGCAGCCCAGCCCCAGACGATGGACCGACAGGGCATCGAGCCACCGGGGAGCTGTTTTTT.

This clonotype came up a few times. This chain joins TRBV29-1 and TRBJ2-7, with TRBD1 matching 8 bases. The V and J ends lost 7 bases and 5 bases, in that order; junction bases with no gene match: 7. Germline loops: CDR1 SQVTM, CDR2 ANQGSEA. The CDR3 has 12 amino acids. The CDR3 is CSAGTGFHEQYF. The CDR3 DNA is TGCAGCGCCGGGACAGGTTTTCACGAGCAGTACTTC.

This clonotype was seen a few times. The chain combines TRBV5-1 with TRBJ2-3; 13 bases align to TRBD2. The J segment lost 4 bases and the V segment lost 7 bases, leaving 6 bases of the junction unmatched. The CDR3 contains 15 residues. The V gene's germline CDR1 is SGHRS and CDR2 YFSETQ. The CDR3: CASRRTSGGADTQYF. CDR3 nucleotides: TGCGCCAGCCGCCGGACTAGCGGGGGTGCAGATACGCAGTATTTT.

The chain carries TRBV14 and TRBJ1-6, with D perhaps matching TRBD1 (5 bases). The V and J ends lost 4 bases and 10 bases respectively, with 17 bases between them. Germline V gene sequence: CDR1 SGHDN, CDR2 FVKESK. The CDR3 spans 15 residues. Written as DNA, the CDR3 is TGTGCCAGCAGCCCTCGCGGGGGGATCAGATCACCCCTCCACTTT. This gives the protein CASSPRGGIRSPLHF.

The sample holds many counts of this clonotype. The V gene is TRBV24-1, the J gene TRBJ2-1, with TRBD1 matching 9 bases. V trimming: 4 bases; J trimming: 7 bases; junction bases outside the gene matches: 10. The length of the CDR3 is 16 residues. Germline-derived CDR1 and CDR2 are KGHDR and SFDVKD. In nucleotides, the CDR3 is TGTGCCACCAGTGAGGGAACAGGGGGCGCTGGGAATGAGCAGTTCTTC. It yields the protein CATSEGTGGAGNEQFF.

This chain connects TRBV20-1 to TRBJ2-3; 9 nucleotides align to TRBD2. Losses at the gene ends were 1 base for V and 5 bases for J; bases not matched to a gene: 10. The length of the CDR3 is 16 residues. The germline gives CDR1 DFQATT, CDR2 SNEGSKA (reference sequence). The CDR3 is CSARAPGGGAIDTQYF. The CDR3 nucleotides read TGCAGTGCTAGAGCACCCGGCGGGGGGGCAATAGATACGCAGTATTTT.

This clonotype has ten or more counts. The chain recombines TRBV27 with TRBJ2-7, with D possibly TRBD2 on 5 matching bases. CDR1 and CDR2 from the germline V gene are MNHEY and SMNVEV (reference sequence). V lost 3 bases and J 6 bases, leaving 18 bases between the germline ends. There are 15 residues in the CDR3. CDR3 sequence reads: CASSFAGGPRREQYF. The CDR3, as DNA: TGTGCCAGCAGTTTTGCGGGTGGTCCCCGCCGCGAGCAGTACTTC.

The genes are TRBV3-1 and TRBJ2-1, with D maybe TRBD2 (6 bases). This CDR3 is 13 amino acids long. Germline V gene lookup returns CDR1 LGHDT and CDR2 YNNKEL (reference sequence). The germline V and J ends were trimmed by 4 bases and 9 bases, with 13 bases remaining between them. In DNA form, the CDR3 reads TGTGCCAGCAGCCCTACTAGCAGGAGTGAGCAGTTCTTC. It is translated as CASSPTSRSEQFF.

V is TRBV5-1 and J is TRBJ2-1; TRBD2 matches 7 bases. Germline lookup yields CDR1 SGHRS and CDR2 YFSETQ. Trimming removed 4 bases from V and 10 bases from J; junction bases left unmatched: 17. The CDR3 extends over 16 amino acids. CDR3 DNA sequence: TGCGCCAGCAGCCCAAGTGGCGGGAGCCGCTCCTACGAGCAGTTCTTC. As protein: CASSPSGGSRSYEQFF.

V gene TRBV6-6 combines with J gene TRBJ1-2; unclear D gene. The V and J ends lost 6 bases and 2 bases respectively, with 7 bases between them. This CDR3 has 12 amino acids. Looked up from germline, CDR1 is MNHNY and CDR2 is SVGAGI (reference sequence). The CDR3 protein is CASRSTNYGYTF. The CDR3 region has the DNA TGTGCCAGCAGGAGTACCAACTATGGCTACACCTTC.

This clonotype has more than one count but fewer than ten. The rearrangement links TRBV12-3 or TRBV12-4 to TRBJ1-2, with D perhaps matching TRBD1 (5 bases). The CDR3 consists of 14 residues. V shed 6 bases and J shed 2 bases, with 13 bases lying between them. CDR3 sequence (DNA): TGTGCCAGCAGGGGACCCACCCCCAACTATGGCTACACCTTC. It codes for CASRGPTPNYGYTF.

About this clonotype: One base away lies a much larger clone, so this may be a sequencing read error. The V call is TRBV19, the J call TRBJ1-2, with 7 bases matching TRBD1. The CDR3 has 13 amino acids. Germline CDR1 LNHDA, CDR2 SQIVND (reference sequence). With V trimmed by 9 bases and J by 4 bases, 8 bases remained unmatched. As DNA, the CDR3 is TGTGCCAGGAGCGACAGGGTTTCCTATGGCTACACCTTC. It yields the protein CARSDRVSYGYTF.

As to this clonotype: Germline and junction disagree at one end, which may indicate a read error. CDR3 amino acids: CVSGLAGDNQETQYF. The CDR3 nucleotides are TGTGTCAGCGGACTAGCGGGGGACAACCAAGAGACCCAGTACTTC. This chain joins TRBV2 and TRBJ2-5; TRBD2 aligns across 13 bases. The CDR3 covers 15 residues. Germline loops: CDR1 SNHLY, CDR2 FYNNEI.

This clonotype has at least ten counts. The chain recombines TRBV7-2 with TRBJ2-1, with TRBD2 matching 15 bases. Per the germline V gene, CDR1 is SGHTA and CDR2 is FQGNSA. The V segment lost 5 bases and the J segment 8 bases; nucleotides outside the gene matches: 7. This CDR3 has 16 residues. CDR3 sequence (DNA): TGTGCCAGCAGCATCCAAGGACTAGCGGGGGGGGATGAGCAGTTCTTC. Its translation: CASSIQGLAGGDEQFF.

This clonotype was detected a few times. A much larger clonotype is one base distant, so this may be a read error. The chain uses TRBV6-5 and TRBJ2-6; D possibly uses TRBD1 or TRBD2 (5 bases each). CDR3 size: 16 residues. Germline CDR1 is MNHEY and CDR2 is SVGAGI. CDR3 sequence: CASRDWGNSGADVLTF. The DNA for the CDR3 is TGTGCCAGCAGGGACTGGGGTAACTCTGGGGCCGACGTCCTGACTTTC.

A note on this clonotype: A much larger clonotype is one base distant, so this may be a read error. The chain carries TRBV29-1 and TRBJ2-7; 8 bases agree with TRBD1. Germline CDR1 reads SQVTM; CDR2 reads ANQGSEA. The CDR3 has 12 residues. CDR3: CSVDGQGYGQYF. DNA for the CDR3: TGCAGCGTTGACGGACAGGGCTACGGGCAGTACTTC.

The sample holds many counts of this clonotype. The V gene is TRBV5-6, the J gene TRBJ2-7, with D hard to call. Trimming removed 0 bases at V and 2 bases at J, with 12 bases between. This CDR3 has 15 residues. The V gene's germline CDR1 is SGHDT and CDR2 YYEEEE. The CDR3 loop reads CASSLGPDKTYEQYF. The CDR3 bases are TGTGCCAGCAGCTTGGGTCCCGACAAAACCTACGAGCAGTACTTC.

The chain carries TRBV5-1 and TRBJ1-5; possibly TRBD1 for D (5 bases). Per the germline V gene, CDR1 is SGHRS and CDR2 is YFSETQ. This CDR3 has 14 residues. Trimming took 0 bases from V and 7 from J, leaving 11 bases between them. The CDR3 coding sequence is TGCGCCAGCAGCTTGGAGTTGGGGACCCAGCCCCAGCATTTT. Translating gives CASSLELGTQPQHF.

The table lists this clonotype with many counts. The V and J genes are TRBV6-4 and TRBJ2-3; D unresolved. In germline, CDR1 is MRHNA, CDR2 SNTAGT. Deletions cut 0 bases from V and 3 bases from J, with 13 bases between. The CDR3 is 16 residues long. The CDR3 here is CASSDSSGGATDTQYF. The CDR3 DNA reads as TGTGCCAGCAGTGACTCCTCCGGTGGAGCGACAGATACGCAGTATTTT.

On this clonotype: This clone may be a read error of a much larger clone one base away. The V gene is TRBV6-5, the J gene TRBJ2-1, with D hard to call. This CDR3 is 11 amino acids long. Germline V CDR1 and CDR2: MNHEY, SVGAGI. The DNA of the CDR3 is TGTGCCGGGCGGCCGTACAATAAGCAGTTCTTC. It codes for CAGRPYNKQFF.

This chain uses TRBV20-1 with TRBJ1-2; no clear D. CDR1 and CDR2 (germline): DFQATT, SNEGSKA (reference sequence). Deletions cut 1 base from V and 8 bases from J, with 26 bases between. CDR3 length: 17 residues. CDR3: CSARVLRGAAGVPGYTF. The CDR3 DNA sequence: TGCAGTGCTAGAGTCCTCCGAGGCGCAGCCGGAGTACCAGGCTACACCTTC.

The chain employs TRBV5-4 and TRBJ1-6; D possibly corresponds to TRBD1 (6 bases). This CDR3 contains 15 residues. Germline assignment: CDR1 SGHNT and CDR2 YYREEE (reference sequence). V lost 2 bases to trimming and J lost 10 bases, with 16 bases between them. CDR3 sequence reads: CASSFGGGIGSPLHF. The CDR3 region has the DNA TGTGCCAGCAGCTTCGGGGGCGGAATTGGCTCACCCCTCCACTTT.

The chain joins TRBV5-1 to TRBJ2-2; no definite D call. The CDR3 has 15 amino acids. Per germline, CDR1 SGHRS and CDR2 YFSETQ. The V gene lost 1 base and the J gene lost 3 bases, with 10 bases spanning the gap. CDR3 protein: CASSLSPPDTGELFF. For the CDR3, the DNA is TGCGCCAGCAGCTTGTCCCCGCCAGACACCGGGGAGCTGTTTTTT. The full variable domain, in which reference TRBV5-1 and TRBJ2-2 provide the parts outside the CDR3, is KAGVTQTPRYLIKTRGQQVTLSCSPISGHRSVSWYQQTPGQGLQFLFEYFSETQRNKGNFPGRFSGRQFSNSRSEMNVSTLELGDSALYLCASSLSPPDTGELFFGEGSRLTVL.

Here the CDR3 reads CAASGASTDTQYF. In DNA, the CDR3 is TGTGCCGCCAGCGGGGCTAGCACAGATACGCAGTATTTT. V usage is TRBV7-9 and J usage is TRBJ2-3; 7 bases align to TRBD2. Germline lookup yields CDR1 SEHNR and CDR2 FQNEAQ (reference sequence). This CDR3 has 13 residues. With 11 bases clipped from V and 0 bases from J, the junction kept 5 bases outside the gene matches.

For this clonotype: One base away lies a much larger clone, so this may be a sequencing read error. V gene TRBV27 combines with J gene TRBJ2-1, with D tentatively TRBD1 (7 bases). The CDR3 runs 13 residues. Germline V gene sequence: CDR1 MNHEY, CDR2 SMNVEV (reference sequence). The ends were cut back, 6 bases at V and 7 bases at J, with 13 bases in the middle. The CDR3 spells CASRGAGGNEQFF. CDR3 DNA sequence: TGTGCCAGCAGGGGGGCAGGGGGGAATGAGCAGTTCTTC.